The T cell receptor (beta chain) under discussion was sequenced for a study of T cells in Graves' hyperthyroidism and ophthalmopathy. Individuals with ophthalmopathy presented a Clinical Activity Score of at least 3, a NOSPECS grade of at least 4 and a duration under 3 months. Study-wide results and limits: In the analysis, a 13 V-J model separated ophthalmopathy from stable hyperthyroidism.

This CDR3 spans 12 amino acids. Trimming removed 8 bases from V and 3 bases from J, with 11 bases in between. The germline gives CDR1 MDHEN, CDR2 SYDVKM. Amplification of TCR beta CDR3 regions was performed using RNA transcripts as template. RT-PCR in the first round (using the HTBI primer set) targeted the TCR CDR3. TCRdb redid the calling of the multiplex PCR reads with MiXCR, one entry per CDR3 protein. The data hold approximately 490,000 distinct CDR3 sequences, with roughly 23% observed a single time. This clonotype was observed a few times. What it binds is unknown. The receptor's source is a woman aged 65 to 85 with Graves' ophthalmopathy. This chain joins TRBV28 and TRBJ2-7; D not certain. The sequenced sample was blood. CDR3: CASRHQVYEQYF. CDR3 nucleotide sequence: TGTGCCAGCCGACATCAAGTCTACGAGCAGTACTTC.